This paragraph reports one T cell receptor beta chain. This clone was seen once. Its cognate antigen has yet to be identified. No base-level quality is on record; no much larger clone is a single base apart. CDR1 and CDR2 were assigned from the germline V gene as SGHNT and YENEEA. Including the terminal cysteine and phenylalanine, the CDR3 comprises 14 residues. CDR3 DNA is the only sequence kept; it has 42 bases, read in frame from the first base. The junction shows trimming of 5 bases on V and 6 bases on J, and the gene matches do not reach 8 bases of it. The data stem from a study of technical replicates of blood from a handful of donors (dated 2017 in TCRdb). Preparation of the library involved the immunoSEQ multiplex PCR assay. TCRdb mirrors the immuneACCESS table, restricted to in-frame sequences. Some clones are absent from its copies; in checked studies, under half trace to an unresolved V gene, and the reason for the others is unknown. This sample lists more than 65,000 clones; nearly 97% were detected once. 0.2% to 0.25% of the sample comes from the top ten.

This clonotype was obtained from a human donor in good health. Sequencing input: T cells isolated from PBMCs. The rearranged segments are TRBV11-3 and TRBJ1-1, with 8 bases aligning to TRBD1. The CDR3 corresponds to CASSTFRGRAEAFF. In nucleotide form, the sequence is TGTGCCAGCAGCACCTTCAGGGGGCGGGCTGAAGCTTTCTTT. The CDR3 plus the reference TRBV11-3 and TRBJ1-1 genes for the other parts give the full variable domain: EAGVVQSPRYKIIEKKQPVAFWCNPISGHNTLYWYLQNLGQGPELLIRYENEEAVDDSQLPKDRFSAERLKGVDSTLKIQPAELGDSAVYLCASSTFRGRAEAFFGQGTRLTVV.